The clone carrying this TCR beta chain was seen ten or more times. In germline, CDR1 is MNHNY, CDR2 SVGAGI (reference sequence). CDR3 length: 19 amino acids. The ends lost 4 bases at V and 1 base at J; junction bases unmatched: 12. The data were obtained in a study of metastatic and nonmetastatic thyroid tumors. MiXCR re-clonotyped the PCR reads for TCRdb. The top ten clones hold 8.8% of a sample with some 90,000 clones, less than 10% of them seen once. No patient received treatment before thyroid surgery. This TCR was sampled from a female donor with papillary thyroid cancer or a benign thyroid nodule (not recorded which). Some clones in this sample may be carry-over from other donors' samples. The specimen was blood. The V call is TRBV6-6, the J call TRBJ1-5; 11 bases match TRBD1. This chain's CDR3 is CASSSGTGGSLASNQPQHF. CDR3 nucleotides: TGTGCCAGCAGTTCCGGGACAGGGGGTAGTCTTGCAAGCAATCAGCCCCAGCATTTT.